These T cell receptor beta chains were read from a single sample in a study of control samples from healthy donors and cancer patients. TCRdb keeps only in-frame clones here, not all; method: immunoSEQ multiplex PCR. In the table there are 150,000 to 160,000 clones, just under 95% of which are singletons. Sequencing input: blood. The source of these receptors is a man aged 35 to 55 in good health. Each CDR3 is given with its conserved first and last residue. The D gene is left open where the match is weak. Expanded clones get a size class; other rows say once, few or many, or leave the size out.

V gene: TRBV24-1
J gene: TRBJ2-1
D gene: TRBD2
clone size: .
CDR3 DNA: TGTGCCACCAGTGATTATAGCGGGAGGAGCTCCTACAATGAGCAGTTCTTC
CDR3 protein: CATSDYSGRSSYNEQFF

V gene: TRBV7-6
J gene: TRBJ1-5
D gene: .
clone size: .
CDR3 DNA: TGTGCCAGCAGCTTAGCGGCGGGGGCGATCGGCAATCAGCCCCAGCATTTT
CDR3 protein: CASSLAAGAIGNQPQHF

V gene: TRBV3-1/TRBV3-2
J gene: TRBJ1-4
D gene: .
clone size: .
CDR3 DNA: TGTGCCAGCAGCCGACGGAAAGGGGGGCAGACGGAAAAACTGTTTTTT
CDR3 protein: CASSRRKGGQTEKLFF

V gene: TRBV12-3/TRBV12-4
J gene: TRBJ1-2
D gene: .
clone size: .
CDR3 DNA: TGTGCCAGCAGGGGACTTTCGTATGGCTACACCTTC
CDR3 protein: CASRGLSYGYTF

V gene: TRBV27
J gene: TRBJ1-1
D gene: TRBD1
clone size: .
CDR3 DNA: TGTGCCAGCACCCGGGACAGGGGGGAGACTGAAGCTTTCTTT
CDR3 protein: CASTRDRGETEAFF

V gene: TRBV10-3
J gene: TRBJ1-1
D gene: .
clone size: .
CDR3 DNA: TGTGCCATCAGCTATCAGGGCACTGAAGCTTTCTTT
CDR3 protein: CAISYQGTEAFF

V gene: TRBV7-8
J gene: TRBJ2-2
D gene: .
clone size: .
CDR3 DNA: TGTGCCAGCAGCTTCAGTGGAGGGGGGTATAGGACCGGGGAGCTGTTTTTT
CDR3 protein: CASSFSGGGYRTGELFF

V gene: TRBV4-1
J gene: TRBJ1-1
D gene: .
clone size: .
CDR3 DNA: TGCGCCAGCAGCCCCCTGGGGAACACTGAAGCTTTCTTT
CDR3 protein: CASSPLGNTEAFF

V gene: TRBV4-3
J gene: TRBJ1-4
D gene: .
clone size: few
CDR3 DNA: TGCGCCAGCAGCCAAGAAAGACAGGAGAATGAAAAACTGTTTTTT
CDR3 protein: CASSQERQENEKLFF

V gene: TRBV5-1
J gene: TRBJ1-6
D gene: .
clone size: .
CDR3 DNA: TGCGCCAGCAGCTTGGCCGGCGGGGGCGCTGGTAATTCACCCCTCCACTTT
CDR3 protein: CASSLAGGGAGNSPLHF